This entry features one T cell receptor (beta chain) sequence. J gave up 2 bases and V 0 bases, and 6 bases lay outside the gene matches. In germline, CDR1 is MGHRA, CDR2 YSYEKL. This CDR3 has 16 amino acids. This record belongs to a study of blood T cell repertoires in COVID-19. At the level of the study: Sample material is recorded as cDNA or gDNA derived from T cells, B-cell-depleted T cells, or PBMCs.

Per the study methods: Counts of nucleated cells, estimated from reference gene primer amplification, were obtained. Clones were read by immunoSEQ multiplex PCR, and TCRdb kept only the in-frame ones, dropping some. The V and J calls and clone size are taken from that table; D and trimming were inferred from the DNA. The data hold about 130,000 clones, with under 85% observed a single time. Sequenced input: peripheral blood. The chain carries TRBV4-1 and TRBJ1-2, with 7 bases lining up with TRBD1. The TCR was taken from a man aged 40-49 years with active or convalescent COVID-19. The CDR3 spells CASSQDGDRGNYGYTF. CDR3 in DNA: TGCGCCAGCAGCCAAGATGGGGACAGAGGGAACTATGGCTACACCTTC.